These 22 T cell receptor beta chains were all obtained from the same sample, sequenced in a study of blood T cell repertoires in COVID-19. This table comes from immunoSEQ multiplex PCR, and its TCRdb copy is limited to in-frame clones, with some not included. This sample carries 250,000 to 350,000 clones, about 90% of them seen once, and the ten largest clones take roughly 7.1%. Sequencing was performed on peripheral blood. The source is a woman aged 50 to 65 who had recovered from COVID-19.

J is TRBJ1-2 and V is TRBV7-2; the D gene is possibly TRBD1 (6 bases). The V end was cut by 3 bases, the J end by 6 bases, with 14 bases between. The germline gives CDR1 SGHTA, CDR2 FQGNSA. The CDR3 sequence is 14 residues long. The CDR3 coding sequence is TGTGCCAGCAGCTTGGGGGTGGGGGCCCATGGCTACACCTTC. Its translation: CASSLGVGAHGYTF.

With regard to this clone: The sample contains more than one DNA sequence encoding this CDR3. The chain joins TRBV20-1 to TRBJ2-3; D remains ambiguous. Germline V gene lookup returns CDR1 DFQATT and CDR2 SNEGSKA (reference sequence). This CDR3 has 10 amino acids. The CDR3 DNA reads TGCAGCGCAAGACTGGATACGCAGTATTTT. Protein product: CSARLDTQYF.

The chain employs TRBV24-1 and TRBJ1-1, with TRBD1 identical over 8 bases. The trim removed 5 bases at V and 12 bases at J, leaving 7 bases unmatched. The CDR3 extends over 12 amino acids. Germline loops: CDR1 KGHDR, CDR2 SFDVKD. The CDR3 coding sequence is TGTGCCACCAGTGGGACAGGGCATGATTCTTTCTTT. Its protein is CATSGTGHDSFF.

The chain employs TRBV5-1 and TRBJ2-1, with 7 nucleotides matching TRBD2. CDR1 is SGHRS and CDR2 is YFSETQ in the germline V gene. With V trimmed by 4 bases and J by 4 bases, 5 bases remained unmatched. This CDR3 is 14 amino acids long. This CDR3 is CASSPLADYNEQFF. The CDR3 DNA is TGCGCCAGCAGCCCGCTAGCGGATTACAATGAGCAGTTCTTC.

This chain joins TRBV28 and TRBJ1-6, with no clear D. This CDR3 contains 16 residues. Trimming removed 7 bases from V and 4 bases from J, with 17 bases in between. The germline V gene encodes CDR1 MDHEN and CDR2 SYDVKM. The CDR3: CASIGVGGRYNSPLHF. The CDR3 DNA follows: TGTGCCAGCATTGGGGTAGGAGGGCGGTATAATTCACCCCTCCACTTT.

This clone came up a few times. V and J are TRBV15 and TRBJ2-7; 9 nucleotides match TRBD1. With 4 bases clipped from V and 6 bases from J, the junction kept 7 bases outside the gene matches. The CDR3 is 14 amino acids. Germline assignment: CDR1 LNHNV and CDR2 YYDKDF (reference sequence). The CDR3 spells CATSTRDREVEQYF. DNA of the CDR3: TGTGCCACCAGCACGCGGGACAGGGAGGTCGAGCAGTACTTC.

This chain uses TRBV19 with TRBJ2-3; 8 bases line up with TRBD2. The CDR3 extends over 15 amino acids. V gave up 3 bases and J gave up 6 bases; unmatched junction bases: 8. Germline lookup yields CDR1 LNHDA and CDR2 SQIVND (reference sequence). CDR3 sequence: CASSMGAGARDTQYF. CDR3 nucleotide sequence: TGTGCCAGTAGTATGGGAGCGGGGGCCAGGGATACGCAGTATTTT.

The chain has TRBV4-3 and TRBJ2-1; 8 nucleotides match TRBD2. After removal of 4 bases from V and 4 bases from J, the junction contained 9 bases not matched to a gene. Germline CDR1 reads LGHNA; CDR2 reads YSLEER. CDR3 length: 16 residues. CDR3 sequence: CASSRAGGLRYNEQFF. CDR3 nucleotides: TGCGCCAGCAGCCGCGCGGGGGGACTCCGGTACAATGAGCAGTTCTTC.

The chain carries TRBV30 and TRBJ2-7; 9 bases agree with TRBD2. The CDR3 has 16 amino acids. In germline, CDR1 is GTSNPN, CDR2 SVGIG (reference sequence). J lost 6 bases, V lost 5 bases, and 17 bases had no gene match. The CDR3 spells CAWEEVAGAYGGEQYF. CDR3 DNA: TGTGCCTGGGAAGAAGTAGCGGGAGCTTACGGGGGCGAGCAGTACTTC.

V is TRBV5-4 and J is TRBJ2-5; no definite D call. There are 14 residues in the CDR3. The V and J ends lost 1 base and 4 bases respectively, with 11 bases between them. In germline, CDR1 is SGHNT, CDR2 YYREEE (reference sequence). In DNA, the CDR3 is TGTGCCAGCAGCTTGAGTTGGTTGCGAGAGACCCAGTACTTC. Translating gives CASSLSWLRETQYF.

The chain has TRBV27 and TRBJ2-6; maybe TRBD2 (5 bases). The germline V gene has CDR1 MNHEY and CDR2 SMNVEV (reference sequence). Trimming cost V 6 bases and J 1 base, with 10 bases left between them. The CDR3 contains 15 residues. This CDR3 reads CASRPRESGANVLTF. CDR3 nucleotide sequence: TGTGCCAGCAGGCCAAGGGAGTCTGGGGCCAACGTCCTGACTTTC.

The chain joins TRBV2 to TRBJ2-2; D might be TRBD2 (6 bases). Germline-derived CDR1 and CDR2 are SNHLY and FYNNEI. This CDR3 has 17 amino acids. Trimming pared 4 bases from V and 5 bases from J, leaving 20 bases between. The CDR3 DNA reads as TGTGCCAGCAGTGGACTAGGTGCTGCCGTATCAACCGGGGAGCTGTTTTTT. Amino acid sequence: CASSGLGAAVSTGELFF.

This clone was recorded a few times. The J gene is TRBJ2-5, the V gene TRBV9; the D gene is possibly TRBD1 (6 bases). Trimming left V 9 bases short and J 4 bases short, with 22 bases between. CDR3 length: 15 residues. Germline lookup yields CDR1 SGDLS and CDR2 YYNGEE. The CDR3 protein is CATSTGTMSGETQYF. The DNA of the CDR3 is TGTGCCACGTCAACAGGGACGATGTCAGGAGAGACCCAGTACTTC.

The chain couples TRBV28 to TRBJ2-7; possibly TRBD1 for D (6 bases). Germline lookup yields CDR1 MDHEN and CDR2 SYDVKM. V gave up 6 bases and J gave up 2 bases, with 17 bases separating them. The CDR3 is made up of 15 amino acids. Here the CDR3 reads CASRLNPGDAYEQYF. The CDR3 DNA sequence: TGTGCCAGCAGGTTAAACCCAGGGGACGCCTACGAGCAGTACTTC.

This clone appeared a single time. The rearrangement links TRBV7-2 to TRBJ2-2, with unresolved D. The ends were cut back, 4 bases at V and 4 bases at J, with 10 bases in the middle. The CDR3 consists of 14 residues. Germline V gene lookup returns CDR1 SGHTA and CDR2 FQGNSA. CDR3 nucleotide sequence: TGTGCCAGCAGCTACCTCAGAGGCACCGGGGAGCTGTTTTTT. Translating it yields CASSYLRGTGELFF.

The V call is TRBV27, the J call TRBJ2-5; 9 bases line up with TRBD1. The junction had 19 bases not matched to a gene; V was cut back by 4 bases and J by 1 base. Germline CDR1 is MNHEY and CDR2 is SMNVEV (reference sequence). The length of the CDR3 is 20 residues. This CDR3 is CASSSLPRPLMTGGQETQYF. In DNA, the CDR3 is TGTGCCAGCAGTTCTTTACCCAGGCCCCTCATGACAGGGGGCCAAGAGACCCAGTACTTC.

The chain combines TRBV29-1 with TRBJ1-4, with a tentative D call TRBD1 (6 bases). Trimming left V 5 bases short and J 7 bases short, with 20 bases between. This CDR3 has 15 amino acids. Germline lookup yields CDR1 SQVTM and CDR2 ANQGSEA. CDR3: CSVKIQDSPSEKLFF. In DNA, the CDR3 is TGCAGCGTTAAAATTCAGGACAGTCCCAGTGAAAAACTGTTTTTT.

The chain links TRBV6-5 to TRBJ2-7, with 7 nucleotides matching TRBD1. Germline loops: CDR1 MNHEY, CDR2 SVGAGI. V trimming: 0 bases; J trimming: 5 bases; junction bases outside the gene matches: 4. The CDR3 runs to 14 residues. The CDR3 DNA is TGTGCCAGCAGTTACTCCCCCACAGGGGACGAGCAGTACTTC. Protein sequence: CASSYSPTGDEQYF.

This chain links TRBV9 with TRBJ2-7; a possible D gene is TRBD2 (6 bases). Germline loops: CDR1 SGDLS, CDR2 YYNGEE. The CDR3 consists of 13 residues. V dropped 2 bases and J dropped 1 base, with 7 bases sitting between them. The CDR3 here is CASSVEGSYEQYF. DNA for the CDR3: TGTGCCAGCAGCGTGGAGGGATCCTACGAGCAGTACTTC.

V usage is TRBV19 and J usage is TRBJ1-4; unclear D gene. Germline loops: CDR1 LNHDA, CDR2 SQIVND (reference sequence). The length of the CDR3 is 12 residues. Trimming removed 5 bases at V and 12 bases at J, with 13 bases between. The CDR3 sequence: CASSLHRSQLFF. The CDR3 DNA follows: TGTGCCAGTAGTCTGCATCGGAGCCAACTGTTTTTT.

The genes are TRBV14 and TRBJ2-3; a possible D gene is TRBD2 (6 bases). Germline-derived CDR1 and CDR2 are SGHDN and FVKESK. The CDR3 covers 14 residues. Trimming removed 2 bases from V and 6 bases from J, with 12 bases in between. The CDR3 sequence is CASSQKTRGDTQYF. CDR3 coding DNA: TGTGCCAGCAGCCAAAAAACACGGGGGGATACGCAGTATTTT.

This chain connects TRBV28 to TRBJ1-6; unclear D gene. Trimming stripped 7 bases from V and 0 bases from J, with 13 bases between. The CDR3 is 16 amino acids. Germline values: CDR1 MDHEN, CDR2 SYDVKM. The CDR3 protein is CASKPAYSSYNSPLHF. The CDR3 DNA is TGTGCCAGCAAACCCGCTTATAGCTCCTATAATTCACCCCTCCACTTT.